Listed here is a single T cell receptor beta chain. This table comes from immunoSEQ multiplex PCR, and its TCRdb copy is limited to in-frame clones, with some not included. The sample records some 130,000 clones, approximately 82% being singletons. This sample was taken from a study of blood T cell repertoires in COVID-19. The CDR3 spans 14 residues. V shed 5 bases, J shed 3 bases, and the junction held 5 bases outside the gene matches. The germline V gene encodes CDR1 MGHDK and CDR2 SYGVNS. Sequencing used peripheral blood. This rearrangement joins TRBV25-1 to TRBJ2-7; the match to TRBD1 covers 9 bases. This TCR was recovered from a man between 35 and 55 years old with active or convalescent COVID-19. The CDR3 DNA follows: TGTGCCAGCAGTATGACAGGGGGGTTCTACGAGCAGTACTTC. This translates into CASSMTGGFYEQYF.